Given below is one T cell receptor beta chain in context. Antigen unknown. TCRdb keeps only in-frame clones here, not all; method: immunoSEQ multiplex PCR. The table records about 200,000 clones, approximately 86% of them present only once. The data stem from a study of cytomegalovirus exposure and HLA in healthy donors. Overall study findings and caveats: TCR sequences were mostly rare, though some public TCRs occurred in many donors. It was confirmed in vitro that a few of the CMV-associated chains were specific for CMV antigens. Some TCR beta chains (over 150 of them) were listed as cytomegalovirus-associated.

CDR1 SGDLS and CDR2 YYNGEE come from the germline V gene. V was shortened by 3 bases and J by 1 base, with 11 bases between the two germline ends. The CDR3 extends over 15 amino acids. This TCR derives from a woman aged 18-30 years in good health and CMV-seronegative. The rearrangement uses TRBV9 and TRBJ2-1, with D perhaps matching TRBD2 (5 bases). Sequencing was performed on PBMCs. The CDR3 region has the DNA TGTGCCAGCAGCGCGGACCAGCGGTCCTACAATGAGCAGTTCTTC. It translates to CASSADQRSYNEQFF. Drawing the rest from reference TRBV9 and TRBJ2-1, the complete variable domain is DSGVTQTPKHLITATGQRVTLRCSPRSGDLSVYWYQQSLDQGLQFLIQYYNGEERAKGNILERFSAQQFPDLHSELNLSSLELGDSALYFCASSADQRSYNEQFFGPGTRLTVL.